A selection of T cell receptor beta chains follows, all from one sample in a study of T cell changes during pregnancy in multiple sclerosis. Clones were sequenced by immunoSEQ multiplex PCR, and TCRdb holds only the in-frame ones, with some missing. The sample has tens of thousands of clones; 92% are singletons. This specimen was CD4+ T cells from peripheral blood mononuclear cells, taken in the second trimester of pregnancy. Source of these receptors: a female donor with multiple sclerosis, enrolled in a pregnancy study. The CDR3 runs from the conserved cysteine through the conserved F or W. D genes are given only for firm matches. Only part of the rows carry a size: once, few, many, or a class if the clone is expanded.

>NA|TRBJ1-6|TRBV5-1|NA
TGCGCCAGCAGCTTGGACAGGCAAAATTCACCCCTCCACTTT
CASSLDRQNSPLHF
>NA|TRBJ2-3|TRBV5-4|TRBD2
TGTGCCAGCAGCGTTCGGGGGGGCCTATACGATACGCAGTATTTT
CASSVRGGLYDTQYF
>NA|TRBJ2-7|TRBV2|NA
TGTGCCAGCAGAGTAAGCCACGGTCGGGAGCAGTACTTC
CASRVSHGREQYF
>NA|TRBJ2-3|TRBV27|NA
TGTGCCAGCAGTCGGCGGGGCTACGGGGAACTATTTGGCACAGATACGCAGTATTTT
CASSRRGYGELFGTDTQYF
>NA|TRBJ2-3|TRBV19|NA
TGTGCCAGTAGTATCCCATCCGGAGGGATCACAGATACGCAGTATTTT
CASSIPSGGITDTQYF
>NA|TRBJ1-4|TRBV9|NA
TGTGCCAGCAGCGTGAACAGCAGGGAAAAACTGTTTTTT
CASSVNSREKLFF
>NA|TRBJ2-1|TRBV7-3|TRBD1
TGTGCCAGCAGCCCGACAGGGGGCACTTACAATGAGCAGTTCTTC
CASSPTGGTYNEQFF
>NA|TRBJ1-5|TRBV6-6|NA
TGTGCCAGCAGTTCCCTGGGAGGGCTTAGCAATCAGCCCCAGCATTTT
CASSSLGGLSNQPQHF
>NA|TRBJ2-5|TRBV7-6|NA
TGTGCCAGCAGCTTATCGCTTTCTCAGGGAGCTTGGGGGGAGGCCCAGTACTTC
CASSLSLSQGAWGEAQYF
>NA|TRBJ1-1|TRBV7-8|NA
TGTGCCAGCAGAAGGGGAGGGAACACTGAAGCTTTCTTT
CASRRGGNTEAFF
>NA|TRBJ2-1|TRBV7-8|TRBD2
TGTGCCAGCAGCTTTCGACTAGCGGGTCCTTACAATGAGCAGTTCTTC
CASSFRLAGPYNEQFF
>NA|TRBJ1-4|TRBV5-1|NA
TGCGCCAGCAGCTTGGGTGCAGGCCTTAATGAAAAACTGTTTTTT
CASSLGAGLNEKLFF
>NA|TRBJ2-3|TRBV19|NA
TGTGCCAGTAGATCTCTCTTCGGGGAAGGTGATTTGGGAGATACGCAGTATTTT
CASRSLFGEGDLGDTQYF
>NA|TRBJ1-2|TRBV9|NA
TGTGCCAGCAGCGTAGCCTGGGGGGACCCTATTACTTCTAACTATGGCTACACCTTC
CASSVAWGDPITSNYGYTF
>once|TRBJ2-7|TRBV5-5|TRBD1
TGTGCCAGCAGCTTAGCTCCAACTGGACAGGGGGCCCACGAGCAGTACTTC
CASSLAPTGQGAHEQYF
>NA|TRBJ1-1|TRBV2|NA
TGTGCCAGCAGGGTAGGGGTTACGAACACTGAAGCTTTCTTT
CASRVGVTNTEAFF
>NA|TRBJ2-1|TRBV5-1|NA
TGCGCCAGCAGCTTGCTCGGCCGGGGATCCTACAATGAGCAGTTCTTC
CASSLLGRGSYNEQFF
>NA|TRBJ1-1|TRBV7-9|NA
TGTGCCAGCAGCTTAGCACAGGGGAACACTGAAGCTTTCTTT
CASSLAQGNTEAFF
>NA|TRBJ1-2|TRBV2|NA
TGTGCCAGCACGCCTTCCTCGGGGGGGTACTATGGCTACACCTTC
CASTPSSGGYYGYTF
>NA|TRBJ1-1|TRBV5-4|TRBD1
TGTGCCAGCAGGACCCTGGGACAGCCGAACACTGAAGCTTTCTTT
CASRTLGQPNTEAFF
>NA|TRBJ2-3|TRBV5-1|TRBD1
TGCGCCAGCAGCTTGGTGGGGACAGATAGCACAGATACGCAGTATTTT
CASSLVGTDSTDTQYF
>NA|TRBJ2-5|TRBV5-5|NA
TGTGCCAGCAGCTTGGGACAGCGTGTATACGAGACCCAGTACTTC
CASSLGQRVYETQYF
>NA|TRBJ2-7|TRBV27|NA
TGTGCCAGCTCAAACGAGCAGTACTTC
CASSNEQYF
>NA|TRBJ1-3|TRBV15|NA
TGTGCCACCAGCAGAGAAGGGACAGGAAACACCATATATTTT
CATSREGTGNTIYF
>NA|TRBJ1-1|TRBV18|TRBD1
TGTGCCAGCTCCCGTACAGGGGGCACTGAAGCTTTCTTT
CASSRTGGTEAFF
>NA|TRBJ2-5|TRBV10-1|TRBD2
TGCGCCAGCAGTGAGGCCCAACCCGGCCGGGAGGGGACCCAGTACTTC
CASSEAQPGREGTQYF
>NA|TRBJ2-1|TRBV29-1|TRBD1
TGCAGCGTTGACCCGGACAGGGGGCCCAATGAGCAGTTCTTC
CSVDPDRGPNEQFF
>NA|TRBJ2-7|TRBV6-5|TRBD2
TGTGCCAGCAGTTACTCAAGCGGGAGGGCGACCTACGAGCAGTACTTC
CASSYSSGRATYEQYF
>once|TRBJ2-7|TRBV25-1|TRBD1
TGTGCCAGCAGAGGGACAGGCAAGAGGTACGAGCAGTACTTC
CASRGTGKRYEQYF
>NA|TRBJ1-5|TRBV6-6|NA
TGTGCCAGCAGCGACAAGAACCCCAATCAGCCCCAGCATTTT
CASSDKNPNQPQHF
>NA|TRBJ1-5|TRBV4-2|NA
TGTGCCAGCAGCCAAGAGGCCGACTCGGGGGCCCAGCATTTT
CASSQEADSGAQHF
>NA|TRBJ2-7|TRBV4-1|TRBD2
TGCGCCAGCAGCCCCACTCTTGGCGGGAGACACTACGAGCAGTACTTC
CASSPTLGGRHYEQYF
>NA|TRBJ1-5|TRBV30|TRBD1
TGTGCCTGGAGTTTTACAGGGGATCAGCCCCAGCATTTT
CAWSFTGDQPQHF
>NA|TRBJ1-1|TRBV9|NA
TGTGCCAGCAGGAGTCCCGGGGGTACTGAAGCTTTCTTT
CASRSPGGTEAFF
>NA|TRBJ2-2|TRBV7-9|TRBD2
TGTGCCGGAGCCTCACTAGCGCGAGCGAACACCGGGGAGCTGTTTTTT
CAGASLARANTGELFF
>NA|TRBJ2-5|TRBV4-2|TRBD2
TGTGCCAGCAGCCAGGAACTAGCGGGGGGGTGGGAGACCCAGTACTTC
CASSQELAGGWETQYF
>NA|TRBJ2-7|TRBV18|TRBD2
TGTGCCAGCTCACCAACAGGACTAGCGGGTTACGAGCAGTACTTC
CASSPTGLAGYEQYF
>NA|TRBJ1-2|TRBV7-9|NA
TGTGCCAGCAGCTTAGACACTAACTATGGCTACACCTTC
CASSLDTNYGYTF
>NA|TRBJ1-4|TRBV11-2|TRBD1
TGTGCCAGCAGCCGGGACAGGGATGAAAAACTGTTTTTT
CASSRDRDEKLFF
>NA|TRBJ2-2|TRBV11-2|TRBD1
TGTGCCAGCAGCTCAACAGGGGGCTTGGCCGGGGAGCTGTTTTTT
CASSSTGGLAGELFF
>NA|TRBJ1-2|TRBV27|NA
TGTGCCAGCAGCCCGGACAGTGAGAGGGGCTACACCTTC
CASSPDSERGYTF
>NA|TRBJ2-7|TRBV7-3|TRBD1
TGTGCCGGCAGCTTAACGGGACAGGCATTTGACGAGCAGTACTTC
CAGSLTGQAFDEQYF
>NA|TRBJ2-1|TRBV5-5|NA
TGTGCCAGCAGCTTGCGGAGCTCCTACAATGAGCAGTTCTTC
CASSLRSSYNEQFF
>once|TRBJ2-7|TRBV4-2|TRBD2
TGTGCCAGCAGCCAACGCGGGACTAGCGGGGGAGCCCCTCCGTACGAGCAGTACTTC
CASSQRGTSGGAPPYEQYF
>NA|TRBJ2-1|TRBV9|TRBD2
TGTGCCAGCAGCGTAGATACTAGCGGGAGGCCACCTCTTTACAATGAGCAGTTCTTC
CASSVDTSGRPPLYNEQFF
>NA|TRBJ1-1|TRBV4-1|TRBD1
TGCGCCAGCAGCACGGACAGGGCCAAGGACACTGAAGCTTTCTTT
CASSTDRAKDTEAFF